This T cell receptor beta chain was profiled in a study of T cell responses to AZD1222 COVID-19 vaccine. General study points: Baseline antibody screening turned up just a handful of seropositive AZD1222 recipients. At 160-218 and 743-854, vaccine-associated CD4 TCRs were dominant, and they spanned spike. Reportedly, nearly half of unique spike TCRs recognized epitopes outside B.1.351/B.1.1.7 mutations. Donors were mostly white British, more females; clonal diversity possibly underestimated.

Profiled with immunoSEQ multiplex PCR; TCRdb holds only in-frame clones, not every one. Of 150,000 to 200,000 clones listed, approximately 94% were seen once; the top ten hold roughly 0.99%. Details on this clone: Its specificity is unknown.

This TCR was sampled from an adult who received the AZD1222 COVID-19 vaccine. The starting material was peripheral blood, obtained 28 days after the second AZD1222 dose.

CDR3 residues: CASSYPGQGNTEAFF. The CDR3 DNA sequence: TGTGCCAGCAGTTACCCAGGACAGGGCAACACTGAAGCTTTCTTT. The chain joins TRBV6-5 to TRBJ1-1; 8 bases align to TRBD1. This CDR3 comprises 15 residues. Trimming took 2 bases from V and 2 from J; bases not matched to a gene: 4. Looked up from germline, CDR1 is MNHEY and CDR2 is SVGAGI.